The TCR beta chain described here comes from a study of CD8 T cells in Susac syndrome. TCR beta sequencing was performed on blood CD8+ and CD4+ T cells. TEMRA cells were FACS-enriched, unlike CD8+ and CD4+ T cells, which were negatively isolated. Trimming shortened V by 5 bases and J by 5 bases, and 15 bases separated the two germline ends. CDR3 length equals 13 residues. The germline CDR1 and CDR2 sequences are GTSNPN and SVGIG (reference sequence). Random hexamers were used to reverse transcribe an amount of about 0.5 to 1 ug RNA. TCRdb itself ran the immunoSEQ multiplex PCR reads through MiXCR, one entry per CDR3 protein. The profile shows fewer than 150,000 distinct CDR3 sequences, approximately 89% of them singletons.

This TCR was sampled from a human donor with multiple sclerosis. This sequence joins TRBV30 and TRBJ1-1, with D perhaps matching TRBD1 (5 bases). Sequenced material: CD8+ T cells from PBMCs. CDR3 residues: CAWDYTEGTEAFF. CDR3 sequence (DNA): TGTGCCTGGGATTATACCGAGGGGACTGAAGCTTTCTTT.